A single sample gave rise to the 5 T cell receptor beta chains below, sequenced in a study of shared clonotypes between healthy human individuals. Here immunoSEQ multiplex PCR was the method, and the copy in TCRdb shows in-frame clones only, minus some. The table has approximately 1,000,000 clones, roughly 80% seen once. The sequenced sample consisted of memory CD4+ T cells from PBMCs. Subset described: CD45RA-negative fraction. The receptors here all came from a man between 18 and 35 years old in good health. Some clones in this sample may be carry-over from other donors' samples.

V is TRBV4-1 and J is TRBJ1-2; a weak D match, TRBD1 (5 bases). CDR1 and CDR2 from the germline V gene are MGHRA and YSYEKL. The CDR3 consists of 14 residues. Trimming shortened V by 4 bases and J by 7 bases, and 16 bases separated the two germline ends. CDR3 residues: CASSLGTLNGGYTF. DNA of the CDR3: TGCGCCAGCAGCCTCGGGACGCTAAACGGTGGCTACACCTTC.

The sample holds many counts of this clone. This chain connects TRBV30 to TRBJ2-3, with 11 nucleotides matching TRBD2. CDR3 length equals 12 residues. CDR1 and CDR2 (germline): GTSNPN, SVGIG (reference sequence). V dropped 5 bases and J dropped 5; count of bases not matched to a gene: 0. CDR3 region: CAWGLAGDTQYF. The CDR3 DNA sequence: TGTGCCTGGGGACTAGCGGGAGATACGCAGTATTTT.

Points on this clone: A read error may account for a junction end that differs from germline. This chain uses TRBV28 with TRBJ2-7; TRBD1 is a possible D gene (6 bases). Germline-derived CDR1 and CDR2 are MDHEN and SYDVKM. CDR3 length: 14 residues. In nucleotides, the CDR3 is TGTGCCACCACAGGGCGACTTCTTACCTACGAGCAGTGCTTC. Protein product: CATTGRLLTYEQCF. Drawing the rest from reference TRBV28 and TRBJ2-7, the complete variable domain is DVKVTQSSRYLVKRTGEKVFLECVQDMDHENMFWYRQDPGLGLRLIYFSYDVKMKEKGDIPEGYSVSREKKERFSLILESASTNQTSMYLCATTGRLLTYEQCFGPGTRLTVT.

This clone has just a few counts. This rearrangement joins TRBV5-1 to TRBJ1-3, with D maybe TRBD1 (6 bases). CDR3 size: 15 residues. CDR1 and CDR2 from the germline V gene are SGHRS and YFSETQ. Between the trimmed V and J ends, which lost 7 bases and 2 bases, there was a span of 16 bases. CDR3 amino acids: CASRDGGWAGNTIYF. In nucleotides, the CDR3 is TGCGCCAGCCGTGACGGGGGCTGGGCTGGAAACACCATATATTTT. Using reference TRBV5-1 and TRBJ1-3 for the parts outside the CDR3, the full variable domain is KAGVTQTPRYLIKTRGQQVTLSCSPISGHRSVSWYQQTPGQGLQFLFEYFSETQRNKGNFPGRFSGRQFSNSRSEMNVSTLELGDSALYLCASRDGGWAGNTIYFGEGSWLTVV.

This chain links TRBV11-3 with TRBJ1-1; D uncertain. The germline V gene encodes CDR1 SGHNT and CDR2 YENEEA. Trimming took off 2 bases at V and 5 bases at J, with 9 bases between the two ends. There are 13 residues in the CDR3. The DNA for the CDR3 is TGTGCCAGCAGCTTACGCTCTGGGACTGAAGCTTTCTTT. Translation gives CASSLRSGTEAFF.